This is a list of T cell receptor beta chains from one sample in a study of beta chain features in type 1 diabetes. Measured with immunoSEQ multiplex PCR; TCRdb has only the in-frame clones, and not every one. The table shows 600,000 to 750,000 clones, with around an eighth occurring only once. The sequenced material came from naive CD4+ T cells from blood. The receptor set was obtained from a man aged 25 to 40 with type 1 diabetes. The CDR3 runs from the conserved cysteine through the conserved F or W. A D gene is named only where the DNA matches it firmly. Only some rows state a clone size, as once, few, many or a class for expanded clones.

j_gene: TRBJ2-7
d_gene: TRBD1
v_gene: TRBV29-1
abundance: -
CDR3aa: CSVDTGQGVGGGEQYF
CDR3nt: TGCAGCGTTGATACGGGACAGGGGGTTGGGGGAGGCGAGCAGTACTTC

j_gene: TRBJ1-2
d_gene: -
v_gene: TRBV6-5
abundance: -
CDR3aa: CASTRWGVGYTF
CDR3nt: TGTGCCAGCACCCGGTGGGGGGTTGGCTACACCTTC

j_gene: TRBJ2-7
d_gene: -
v_gene: TRBV9
abundance: -
CDR3aa: CASSAQGLPYEQYF
CDR3nt: TGTGCCAGCAGCGCCCAGGGGCTCCCCTACGAGCAGTACTTC

j_gene: TRBJ2-7
d_gene: -
v_gene: TRBV5-1
abundance: -
CDR3aa: CASSLRSGDEQYF
CDR3nt: TGCGCCAGCAGCTTGAGATCTGGGGACGAGCAGTACTTC

j_gene: TRBJ2-7
d_gene: -
v_gene: TRBV5-1
abundance: -
CDR3aa: CASSLGPASYEQYF
CDR3nt: TGCGCCAGCAGCTTGGGTCCAGCCTCCTACGAGCAGTACTTC

j_gene: TRBJ2-5
d_gene: -
v_gene: TRBV7-8
abundance: few
CDR3aa: CASSSNLGTQYF
CDR3nt: TGTGCCAGCAGCTCAAATTTGGGGACCCAGTACTTC

j_gene: TRBJ2-1
d_gene: TRBD1
v_gene: TRBV7-7
abundance: -
CDR3aa: CASSRGTGDYNEQFF
CDR3nt: TGTGCCAGCAGCCGAGGGACAGGCGATTACAATGAGCAGTTCTTC

j_gene: TRBJ2-5
d_gene: -
v_gene: TRBV28
abundance: few
CDR3aa: CASSPRPSQETQYF
CDR3nt: TGTGCCAGCAGTCCCCGGCCCTCCCAAGAGACCCAGTACTTC

j_gene: TRBJ1-3
d_gene: -
v_gene: TRBV28
abundance: -
CDR3aa: CASSSGYGTVGNTIYF
CDR3nt: TGTGCCAGCAGTTCGGGCTACGGGACCGTTGGAAACACCATATATTTT

j_gene: TRBJ2-7
d_gene: -
v_gene: TRBV29-1
abundance: few
CDR3aa: CSVLRGGGEQYF
CDR3nt: TGCAGCGTCCTAAGGGGGGGCGGAGAGCAGTACTTC

j_gene: TRBJ2-1
d_gene: -
v_gene: TRBV28
abundance: few
CDR3aa: CASRPRETYNEQFF
CDR3nt: TGTGCCAGCCGACCCAGGGAAACCTACAATGAGCAGTTCTTC

j_gene: TRBJ2-1
d_gene: TRBD2
v_gene: TRBV10-3
abundance: -
CDR3aa: CAISYGGAGRNEQFF
CDR3nt: TGTGCCATCAGCTACGGGGGGGCCGGTAGGAATGAGCAGTTCTTC

j_gene: TRBJ2-5
d_gene: -
v_gene: TRBV9
abundance: few
CDR3aa: CASSVGGLAETQYF
CDR3nt: TGTGCCAGCAGCGTAGGAGGGCTAGCCGAGACCCAGTACTTC

j_gene: TRBJ2-3
d_gene: -
v_gene: TRBV19
abundance: few
CDR3aa: CASRRNGGDTQYF
CDR3nt: TGTGCCAGTCGACGGAATGGGGGAGATACGCAGTATTTT

j_gene: TRBJ1-5
d_gene: -
v_gene: TRBV15
abundance: few
CDR3aa: CATATGTPNRGQPQHF
CDR3nt: TGTGCCACCGCCACCGGGACCCCAAACAGAGGTCAGCCCCAGCATTTT

j_gene: TRBJ1-4
d_gene: TRBD1
v_gene: TRBV28
abundance: -
CDR3aa: CASSVRTGAFEKLFF
CDR3nt: TGTGCCAGCAGTGTAAGGACAGGGGCTTTCGAAAAACTGTTTTTT

j_gene: TRBJ1-3
d_gene: -
v_gene: TRBV6-5
abundance: -
CDR3aa: CASSRQNSGNTIYF
CDR3nt: TGTGCCAGCAGCAGACAGAACTCTGGAAACACCATATATTTT

j_gene: TRBJ1-6
d_gene: -
v_gene: TRBV7-2
abundance: -
CDR3aa: CASSSTSGARANSPLHF
CDR3nt: TGTGCCAGCAGCTCAACCAGTGGGGCCAGGGCTAATTCACCCCTCCACTTT

j_gene: TRBJ1-3
d_gene: -
v_gene: TRBV18
abundance: few
CDR3aa: CASSSGPTSSGNTIYF
CDR3nt: TGTGCCAGCTCCTCCGGACCTACAAGCTCTGGAAACACCATATATTTT

j_gene: TRBJ1-3
d_gene: -
v_gene: TRBV29-1
abundance: few
CDR3aa: CSAMPGSGINTIYF
CDR3nt: TGCAGCGCCATGCCCGGATCGGGGATAAACACCATATATTTT

j_gene: TRBJ1-5
d_gene: -
v_gene: TRBV2
abundance: -
CDR3aa: CASSGRQVHQPQHF
CDR3nt: TGTGCCAGCAGCGGGAGACAAGTTCATCAGCCCCAGCATTTT

j_gene: TRBJ2-1
d_gene: -
v_gene: TRBV9
abundance: -
CDR3aa: CASSPQAGAYNEQFF
CDR3nt: TGTGCCAGCAGCCCCCAGGCAGGGGCCTACAATGAGCAGTTCTTC

j_gene: TRBJ1-1
d_gene: -
v_gene: TRBV6-5
abundance: -
CDR3aa: CASSYSTGPMNTEAFF
CDR3nt: TGTGCCAGCAGTTACTCGACAGGACCCATGAACACTGAAGCTTTCTTT

j_gene: TRBJ1-5
d_gene: TRBD1
v_gene: TRBV27
abundance: -
CDR3aa: CASSSGQVGQPQHF
CDR3nt: TGTGCCAGCAGTTCTGGACAGGTTGGCCAGCCCCAGCATTTT

j_gene: TRBJ2-5
d_gene: -
v_gene: TRBV28
abundance: few
CDR3aa: CASSLIHGLGETQYF
CDR3nt: TGTGCCAGCAGTTTAATTCACGGGCTGGGAGAGACCCAGTACTTC

j_gene: TRBJ2-3
d_gene: -
v_gene: TRBV19
abundance: -
CDR3aa: CASRPSQTTATDTQYF
CDR3nt: TGTGCCAGTAGGCCGTCCCAAACCACAGCAACAGATACGCAGTATTTT

j_gene: TRBJ2-7
d_gene: TRBD1
v_gene: TRBV7-6
abundance: few
CDR3aa: CASSPDRGSYEQYF
CDR3nt: TGTGCCAGCAGCCCAGACAGGGGGTCCTACGAGCAGTACTTC

j_gene: TRBJ2-3
d_gene: -
v_gene: TRBV30
abundance: few
CDR3aa: CAWSRRSSTRTDTQYF
CDR3nt: TGTGCCTGGAGCCGAAGGAGCTCAACCAGGACAGATACGCAGTATTTT

j_gene: TRBJ1-3
d_gene: -
v_gene: TRBV5-4
abundance: -
CDR3aa: CASSFDNSGNTIYF
CDR3nt: TGTGCCAGCAGCTTCGACAACTCTGGAAACACCATATATTTT

j_gene: TRBJ2-4
d_gene: TRBD1
v_gene: TRBV12-5
abundance: -
CDR3aa: CASGVDRGELNIQYF
CDR3nt: TGTGCTAGTGGTGTGGACAGGGGAGAGCTAAACATTCAGTACTTC

j_gene: TRBJ1-6
d_gene: -
v_gene: TRBV7-2
abundance: -
CDR3aa: CASSSRGAVGPLHF
CDR3nt: TGTGCCAGCAGCTCACGGGGGGCGGTTGGTCCCCTCCACTTT

j_gene: TRBJ2-3
d_gene: -
v_gene: TRBV11-2
abundance: few
CDR3aa: CASSLVSQYF
CDR3nt: TGTGCCAGCAGCTTAGTGTCGCAGTATTTT

j_gene: TRBJ2-5
d_gene: -
v_gene: TRBV5-6
abundance: once
CDR3aa: CASAPRVQETQYF
CDR3nt: TGTGCCAGCGCCCCGAGGGTGCAAGAGACCCAGTACTTC

j_gene: TRBJ1-2
d_gene: -
v_gene: TRBV9
abundance: -
CDR3aa: CASSVGPGEYGYTF
CDR3nt: TGTGCCAGCAGCGTAGGGCCAGGTGAATATGGCTACACCTTC

j_gene: TRBJ2-4
d_gene: -
v_gene: TRBV9
abundance: few
CDR3aa: CASSVAPGTAKNIQYF
CDR3nt: TGTGCCAGCAGCGTAGCGCCCGGTACGGCCAAAAACATTCAGTACTTC

j_gene: TRBJ1-4
d_gene: -
v_gene: TRBV6-5
abundance: few
CDR3aa: CASSYSYREDEKLFF
CDR3nt: TGTGCCAGCAGTTACTCGTACAGGGAGGATGAAAAACTGTTTTTT

j_gene: TRBJ1-5
d_gene: -
v_gene: TRBV15
abundance: -
CDR3aa: CATSNIRGSNQPQHF
CDR3nt: TGTGCCACCAGCAATATACGGGGCAGCAATCAGCCCCAGCATTTT

j_gene: TRBJ1-2
d_gene: -
v_gene: TRBV2
abundance: few
CDR3aa: CASSPDRGYTF
CDR3nt: TGTGCCAGCAGCCCTGACAGGGGCTACACCTTC

j_gene: TRBJ2-7
d_gene: TRBD1
v_gene: TRBV30
abundance: few
CDR3aa: CAWAPGQVWGRDEQYF
CDR3nt: TGTGCCTGGGCCCCCGGACAGGTTTGGGGAAGGGACGAGCAGTACTTC

j_gene: TRBJ2-5
d_gene: -
v_gene: TRBV10-3
abundance: few
CDR3aa: CAISETSTETQYF
CDR3nt: TGTGCCATCAGTGAGACTTCGACAGAGACCCAGTACTTC

j_gene: TRBJ2-3
d_gene: -
v_gene: TRBV7-8
abundance: few
CDR3aa: CASSLGVRLRTDTQYF
CDR3nt: TGTGCCAGCAGCTTAGGAGTCAGGTTACGCACAGATACGCAGTATTTT

j_gene: TRBJ1-5
d_gene: TRBD1
v_gene: TRBV28
abundance: few
CDR3aa: CASSGRTGGVNQPQHF
CDR3nt: TGTGCCAGCAGTGGACGGACAGGGGGGGTCAATCAGCCCCAGCATTTT

j_gene: TRBJ2-2
d_gene: TRBD2
v_gene: TRBV11-3
abundance: few
CDR3aa: CASRVSRGGAAGELFF
CDR3nt: TGTGCCAGCAGGGTGTCCCGGGGGGGCGCGGCCGGGGAGCTGTTTTTT

j_gene: TRBJ2-6
d_gene: -
v_gene: TRBV6-5
abundance: few
CDR3aa: CASKDPNPRANVLTF
CDR3nt: TGTGCCAGCAAAGATCCAAATCCCAGGGCCAACGTCCTGACTTTC

j_gene: TRBJ2-1
d_gene: -
v_gene: TRBV6-5
abundance: -
CDR3aa: CASSYSSIRDNEQFF
CDR3nt: TGTGCCAGCAGTTACTCGTCCATTCGGGACAATGAGCAGTTCTTC

j_gene: TRBJ2-5
d_gene: TRBD1
v_gene: TRBV5-4
abundance: few
CDR3aa: CASSLSSGTVQETQYF
CDR3nt: TGTGCCAGCAGCTTATCCTCCGGGACAGTCCAAGAGACCCAGTACTTC

j_gene: TRBJ2-7
d_gene: -
v_gene: TRBV6-5
abundance: -
CDR3aa: CASSSLGEGSYEQYF
CDR3nt: TGTGCCAGCAGTTCCCTGGGAGAGGGCTCCTACGAGCAGTACTTC

j_gene: TRBJ2-1
d_gene: -
v_gene: TRBV28
abundance: few
CDR3aa: CASSRRGRRVDEQFF
CDR3nt: TGTGCCAGCAGTAGGCGGGGCCGAAGGGTGGATGAGCAGTTCTTC

j_gene: TRBJ1-1
d_gene: TRBD1
v_gene: TRBV5-1
abundance: -
CDR3aa: CASSFTGVTEAFF
CDR3nt: TGCGCCAGCAGCTTCACAGGGGTAACTGAAGCTTTCTTT